Following are 24 T cell receptor beta chains from one sample sequenced in a study of T cell repertoires in aging, cancer and after chemotherapy. Multiplex touch-down PCR with TRB-A/B primers amplified rearranged V-D-J TRB sequences. MiXCR was run by TCRdb on the multiplex PCR reads, yielding one entry per CDR3 protein. The sample records several thousand distinct CDR3 sequences, 30% being singletons. Peripheral blood genomic DNA, not sorted cells or RNA, was the template. The sample was blood. The source of these receptors is a human donor with a blood cancer.

This clonotype is labeled medium-sized. The chain is built from TRBV15 and TRBJ2-5; D possibly corresponds to TRBD2 (6 bases). This CDR3 comprises 15 residues. V lost 0 bases and J 5 bases, leaving 13 bases between the germline ends. Germline values: CDR1 LNHNV, CDR2 YYDKDF (reference sequence). The CDR3 sequence is CATSRDPTGRETQYF. Here the CDR3 DNA reads TGTGCCACCAGCAGAGATCCCACGGGGAGGGAGACCCAGTACTTC.

This clonotype was counted between two and nine times. This chain links TRBV10-3 with TRBJ1-5; D not certain. V was shortened by 9 bases and J by 7 bases, with 10 bases between the two germline ends. Looked up from germline, CDR1 is ENHRY and CDR2 is SYGVKD. This CDR3 has 11 amino acids. The chain's CDR3 is CAIGQRQPQHF. The DNA for the CDR3 is TGTGCCATTGGGCAGCGACAGCCCCAGCATTTT.

Judged by abundance, this clonotype is medium-sized (0.01 to 0.1%). The chain employs TRBV29-1 and TRBJ1-1, with 7 positions matching TRBD1. The CDR3 loop spans 15 amino acids. Germline V gives CDR1 SQVTM, CDR2 ANQGSEA. The V and J ends lost 4 bases and 7 bases, in that order; junction bases with no gene match: 15. CDR3: CSVGRAGGGSGEAFF. The CDR3 nucleotides read TGCAGCGTTGGACGAGCAGGGGGGGGGTCAGGTGAAGCTTTCTTT.

Relative to its sample, this clonotype is medium-sized. The V and J genes are TRBV6-5 and TRBJ2-2; TRBD2 matches at 8 bases. CDR1 is MNHEY and CDR2 is SVGAGI in the germline V gene. With 5 bases clipped from V and 4 bases from J, the junction kept 6 bases outside the gene matches. The CDR3 is 15 residues long. This CDR3 is CASSGSGVPTGELFF. CDR3 DNA sequence: TGTGCCAGCAGTGGTAGCGGGGTACCCACCGGGGAGCTGTTTTTT.

CDR3 nucleotide sequence: TGTGCCAGTAGCCGGACGCCCAATATGGGCAATCAGCCCCAGCATTTT. This codes for CASSRTPNMGNQPQHF. The V gene is TRBV19, the J gene TRBJ1-5; D remains ambiguous. CDR1 and CDR2 from the germline V gene are LNHDA and SQIVND (reference sequence). Trimming shortened V by 6 bases and J by 2 bases, and 17 bases separated the two germline ends. This CDR3 comprises 16 residues.

The chain carries TRBV12-3 or TRBV12-4 and TRBJ2-5; weak D call: TRBD2 (6 bases). V was cut by 3 bases and J by 5 bases, with 10 bases left in between. The CDR3 covers 13 residues. The CDR3 DNA sequence: TGTGCCAGCAGTTTCCGCGGGGAGGAGACCCAGTACTTC. Translated, it gives CASSFRGEETQYF.

The V and J genes are TRBV20-1 and TRBJ2-4, with D perhaps TRBD1 or TRBD2 (6 bases each). This CDR3 has 15 residues. Trimming stripped 1 base from V and 4 bases from J, with 14 bases between. Germline CDR1 reads DFQATT; CDR2 reads SNEGSKA (reference sequence). The CDR3 nucleotides read TGCAGTGCTAGAGGGGAAGGGGGAGGAAAAAACATTCAGTACTTC. It codes for CSARGEGGGKNIQYF.

This clonotype appeared a few times. J is TRBJ2-3 and V is TRBV5-4; 8 nucleotides match TRBD2. V was pared by 5 bases and J by 1 base, with 3 bases of the junction left unmatched. Germline CDR1 reads SGHNT; CDR2 reads YYREEE (reference sequence). The CDR3 contains 14 residues. The CDR3 DNA is TGTGCCAGCAGTTATAGCGGGGGCACAGATACGCAGTATTTT. Its protein is CASSYSGGTDTQYF.

In its sample, this clonotype is medium-sized (0.01 to 0.1%). The chain links TRBV19 to TRBJ1-1; tentative D call: TRBD1 (5 bases). The V and J ends lost 4 bases and 5 bases respectively, with 11 bases between them. The germline V gene has CDR1 LNHDA and CDR2 SQIVND (reference sequence). The CDR3 is made up of 13 amino acids. In DNA form, the CDR3 reads TGTGCCAGTAGTACACAGGTTAGGACTGAAGCTTTCTTT. Encoded protein: CASSTQVRTEAFF.

The chain uses TRBV6-5 and TRBJ1-2, with D hard to call. The germline gives CDR1 MNHEY, CDR2 SVGAGI. The CDR3 is 13 residues long. V was pared by 5 bases and J by 1 base, with 8 bases between. The CDR3 region has the DNA TGTGCCAGCAGTCTTTCAAGTAACTATGGCTACACCTTC. Its translation is CASSLSSNYGYTF.

The CDR3 DNA reads as TGTGCCAGTAGTAGGGACAGGGGGAACACTGAAGCTTTCTTT. It codes for CASSRDRGNTEAFF. The J gene is TRBJ1-1, the V gene TRBV19, with 10 bases lining up with TRBD1. Trimming removed 4 bases from V and 1 base from J; junction bases left unmatched: 0. Germline V lookup: CDR1 LNHDA, CDR2 SQIVND (reference sequence). The CDR3 length is 14 residues.

The chain couples TRBV11-3 to TRBJ1-5; perhaps TRBD1 as D (5 bases). V was trimmed by 1 base and J by 1 base, leaving 5 bases between them. This CDR3 is built from 14 residues. CDR1 is SGHNT, CDR2 YENEEA, per germline. CDR3 in DNA: TGTGCCAGCAGCTTAGGACAGAGCAATCAGCCCCAGCATTTT. It translates to CASSLGQSNQPQHF.

This clonotype occurred a few times. The genes are TRBV5-5 and TRBJ1-1; unclear D gene. The CDR3 is 13 residues long. Germline V gives CDR1 SGHKS, CDR2 YYEKEE (reference sequence). Trimming removed 4 bases at V and 1 base at J, with 8 bases between. CDR3 region: CASSQRGNTEAFF. In DNA form, the CDR3 reads TGTGCCAGCAGCCAACGAGGGAACACTGAAGCTTTCTTT.

A few counts support this clonotype. This sequence joins TRBV5-4 and TRBJ2-2; D is perhaps TRBD1 or TRBD2 (6 bases each). Trimming removed 3 bases at V and 3 bases at J, with 9 bases between. Germline V gene data show CDR1 as SGHNT and CDR2 as YYREEE (reference sequence). The CDR3 length is 14 residues. The CDR3 DNA follows: TGTGCCAGCAGCTGGGGGGCCGACACCGGGGAGCTGTTTTTT. Translated, it gives CASSWGADTGELFF. The full variable domain, its missing parts supplied by reference TRBV5-4 and TRBJ2-2, is ETGVTQSPTHLIKTRGQQVTLRCSSQSGHNTVSWYQQALGQGPQFIFQYYREEENGRGNFPPRFSGLQFPNYSSELNVNALELDDSALYLCASSWGADTGELFFGEGSRLTVL.

Within the sample, this clonotype is medium-sized. The chain has TRBV5-6 and TRBJ1-2; D call uncertain. The germline CDR1 and CDR2 sequences are SGHDT and YYEEEE. This CDR3 comprises 14 residues. V was pared by 4 bases and J by 8 bases, with 18 bases between. Here the CDR3 reads CASSLPGVQVGYTF. The CDR3 nucleotides are TGTGCCAGCAGCCTACCTGGGGTGCAAGTAGGCTACACCTTC.

This clonotype was seen more than once but under ten times. The chain joins TRBV10-3 to TRBJ2-3; TRBD1 might be the D (6 bases). This CDR3 has 17 residues. The germline V gene encodes CDR1 ENHRY and CDR2 SYGVKD. V shed 6 bases and J shed 0 bases, with 19 bases lying between them. The CDR3 sequence is CAISRTLQGGSTDTQYF. The CDR3 nucleotides read TGTGCCATCAGCCGTACGCTACAGGGTGGTAGCACAGATACGCAGTATTTT.

This chain joins TRBV6-1 and TRBJ2-7; 12 bases are a match to TRBD1. The J segment lost 6 bases and the V segment lost 1 base, leaving 7 bases of the junction unmatched. From germline, CDR1 is MNHNS and CDR2 SASEGT. The CDR3 is 16 residues long. This CDR3 reads CASSEDGTGGAGEQYF. Written as DNA, the CDR3 is TGTGCCAGCAGTGAAGACGGGACAGGGGGCGCGGGCGAGCAGTACTTC.

J is TRBJ1-1 and V is TRBV5-5, with D unclear. Trimming pared 1 base from V and 1 base from J, leaving 2 bases between. The CDR3 covers 12 residues. Germline CDR1 is SGHKS and CDR2 is YYEKEE (reference sequence). The CDR3 is CASSLTNTEAFF. In DNA, the CDR3 is TGTGCCAGCAGCTTGACGAACACTGAAGCTTTCTTT.

The chain has TRBV5-4 and TRBJ2-3, with D unresolved. The CDR3 contains 15 residues. The germline V and J ends were trimmed by 4 bases and 1 base, with 13 bases remaining between them. Germline values: CDR1 SGHNT, CDR2 YYREEE (reference sequence). Here the CDR3 reads CASSPQREGTDTQYF. The CDR3 nucleotides are TGTGCCAGCAGCCCACAGCGAGAAGGCACAGATACGCAGTATTTT.

The J gene is TRBJ1-4, the V gene TRBV6-1; perhaps TRBD1 as D (6 bases). This CDR3 region has 15 residues. Germline CDR1 and CDR2: MNHNS and SASEGT. V lost 2 bases, J lost 5 bases, and 12 bases lay in between. The CDR3 nucleotides read TGTGCCAGCAGTGAAAAGACAGGCGGGAATGAAAAACTGTTTTTT. It is translated as CASSEKTGGNEKLFF.

Judged by abundance, this clonotype is medium-sized. The rearrangement links TRBV29-1 to TRBJ1-4, with TRBD1 matching 11 bases. Germline V gene lookup returns CDR1 SQVTM and CDR2 ANQGSEA. The length of the CDR3 is 14 residues. Trimming at V came to 1 base and at J to 9 bases, leaving 4 bases not matched to a gene. CDR3 sequence (DNA): TGCAGCGTTGAAGGTGGACAGGGGGCAAAAAAACTGTTTTTT. Encoded protein: CSVEGGQGAKKLFF.

The chain couples TRBV12-3 or TRBV12-4 to TRBJ1-3; TRBD1 matches at 7 bases. V lost 4 bases to trimming and J lost 7 bases; unmatched junction nucleotides: 4. The CDR3 covers 13 residues. The CDR3 region has the DNA TGTGCCAGCAGTTCCCAGACAGGGAACACCATATATTTT. Its translation: CASSSQTGNTIYF.

By share of the sample, this clonotype is medium-sized. The gene calls are TRBV18 and TRBJ2-1; TRBD1 agrees at 9 bases. The CDR3 extends over 15 amino acids. Germline values: CDR1 KGHSH, CDR2 LQKENI. With V trimmed by 4 bases and J by 6 bases, 7 bases remained unmatched. CDR3 DNA sequence: TGTGCCAGCTCACTAGCCGGGACAGGGACCAATGAGCAGTTCTTC. Its translation: CASSLAGTGTNEQFF.

There are a few counts of this clonotype. V is TRBV11-3 and J is TRBJ2-1, with TRBD2 identical over 9 bases. V dropped 1 base and J dropped 5; count of bases not matched to a gene: 3. The CDR3 has 15 residues. Germline V gene sequence: CDR1 SGHNT, CDR2 YENEEA. The CDR3 DNA follows: TGTGCCAGCAGCTTAGGGGCGGGGGGGAACAATGAGCAGTTCTTC. It specifies CASSLGAGGNNEQFF.